This T cell receptor (beta chain) came from a study of blood T cell repertoires in COVID-19. Study information: The cDNA or gDNA used as material had been derived from T cells, B-cell-depleted T cells, or PBMCs.

Germline CDR1 is MNHEY and CDR2 is SVGAGI. Germline trimming cut 6 bases from V and 4 bases from J; bases unmatched to any gene: 0. The CDR3 runs 12 residues. Original processing notes: Nucleated cell counts were estimated from reference gene primer amplification. This table comes from immunoSEQ multiplex PCR, and its TCRdb copy is limited to in-frame clones, with some not included. The V and J calls and clone size were taken over from that table, and D and trimming were inferred from the DNA. The table includes about 81,000 clones, approximately 90% detected once. The sequenced material came from peripheral blood. This chain joins TRBV6-5 and TRBJ2-5; 9 bases are shared with TRBD1. This TCR came from a man between 65 and 85 years old with active or convalescent COVID-19. As DNA, the CDR3 is TGTGCCAGCAGGGGACAGGGAGAGACCCAGTACTTC. Amino acid sequence: CASRGQGETQYF.